Described below is a single T cell receptor (beta chain) sequence and its context. The data originate from a study of blood T cell repertoires in COVID-19. Study at large: Samples representing acute and convalescent COVID-19 were sourced from the United States, Italy and Spain. T cells, B-cell-depleted T cells, or PBMCs provided the cDNA or gDNA that served as material.

As originally analysed: Nucleated cell counts were estimated from reference gene primer amplification. The repertoire was sequenced with immunoSEQ multiplex PCR; TCRdb's copy has only in-frame clones and lacks some. V, J and clone size were drawn from that table, and D and trimming were deduced from the DNA. The sample includes 400,000 to 450,000 clones, around 88% of them seen just once. V was pared by 4 bases and J by 4 bases, with 5 bases of the junction left unmatched. This CDR3 has 15 amino acids. Germline-derived CDR1 and CDR2 are SGHRS and YFSETQ. The sample consisted of peripheral blood. This sequence originates from a woman in her fifties or sixties with COVID-19, enrolled during active disease. This rearrangement joins TRBV5-1 to TRBJ2-1; 10 bases are a match to TRBD2. This CDR3 reads CASSVVAGGYNEQFF. CDR3 DNA: TGCGCCAGCAGCGTGGTAGCGGGGGGATACAATGAGCAGTTCTTC.